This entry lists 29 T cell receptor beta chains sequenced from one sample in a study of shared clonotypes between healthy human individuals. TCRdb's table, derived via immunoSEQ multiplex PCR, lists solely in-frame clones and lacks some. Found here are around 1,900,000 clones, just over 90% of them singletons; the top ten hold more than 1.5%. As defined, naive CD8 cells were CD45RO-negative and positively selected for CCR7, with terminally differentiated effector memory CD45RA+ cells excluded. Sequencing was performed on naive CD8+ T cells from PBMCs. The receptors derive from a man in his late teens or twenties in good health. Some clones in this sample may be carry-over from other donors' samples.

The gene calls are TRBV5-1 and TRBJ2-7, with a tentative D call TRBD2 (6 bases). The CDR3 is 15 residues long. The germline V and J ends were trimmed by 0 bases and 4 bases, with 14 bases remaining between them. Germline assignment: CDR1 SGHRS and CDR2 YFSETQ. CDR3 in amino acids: CASSLATSKLYEQYF. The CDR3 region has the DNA TGCGCCAGCAGCTTGGCCACTAGCAAGTTGTACGAGCAGTACTTC.

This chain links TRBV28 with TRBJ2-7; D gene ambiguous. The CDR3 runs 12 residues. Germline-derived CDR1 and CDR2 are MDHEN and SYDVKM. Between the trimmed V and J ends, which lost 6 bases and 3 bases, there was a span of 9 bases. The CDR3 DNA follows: TGTGCCAGCAGACCTGCCGACTACGAGCAGTACTTC. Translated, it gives CASRPADYEQYF. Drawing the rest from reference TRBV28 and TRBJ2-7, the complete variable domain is DVKVTQSSRYLVKRTGEKVFLECVQDMDHENMFWYRQDPGLGLRLIYFSYDVKMKEKGDIPEGYSVSREKKERFSLILESASTNQTSMYLCASRPADYEQYFGPGTRLTVT.

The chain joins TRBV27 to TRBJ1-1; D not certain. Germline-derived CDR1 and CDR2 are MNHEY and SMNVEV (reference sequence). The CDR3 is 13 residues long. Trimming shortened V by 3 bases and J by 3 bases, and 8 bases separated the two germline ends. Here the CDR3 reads CASSFGRHTEAFF. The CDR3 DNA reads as TGTGCCAGCAGTTTCGGCAGGCACACTGAAGCTTTCTTT.

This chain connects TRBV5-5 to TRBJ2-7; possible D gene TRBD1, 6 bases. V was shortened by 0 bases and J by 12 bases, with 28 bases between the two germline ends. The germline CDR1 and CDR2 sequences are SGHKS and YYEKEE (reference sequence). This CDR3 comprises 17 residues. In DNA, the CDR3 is TGTGCCAGCAGCTTGGCTCCCCCAGCAGCCGGCATTAAAGGGGGGTACTTC. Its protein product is CASSLAPPAAGIKGGYF.

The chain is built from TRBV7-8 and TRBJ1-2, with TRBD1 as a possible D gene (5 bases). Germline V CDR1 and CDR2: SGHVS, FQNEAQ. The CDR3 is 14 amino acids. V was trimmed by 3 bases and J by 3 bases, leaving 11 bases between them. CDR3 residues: CASSFLTGHYGYTF. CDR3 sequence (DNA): TGTGCCAGCAGCTTCCTTACAGGTCACTATGGCTACACCTTC.

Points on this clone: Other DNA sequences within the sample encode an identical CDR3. This CDR3 reads CASSVDDSPYEQYF. The CDR3 nucleotides read TGTGCCAGCAGCGTAGACGACAGCCCCTACGAGCAGTACTTC. V usage is TRBV9 and J usage is TRBJ2-7; the D gene is possibly TRBD1 (5 bases). CDR3 length equals 14 residues. The germline V gene encodes CDR1 SGDLS and CDR2 YYNGEE. The V end lost 0 bases, the J end lost 2 bases, and 9 bases lay between the germline ends.

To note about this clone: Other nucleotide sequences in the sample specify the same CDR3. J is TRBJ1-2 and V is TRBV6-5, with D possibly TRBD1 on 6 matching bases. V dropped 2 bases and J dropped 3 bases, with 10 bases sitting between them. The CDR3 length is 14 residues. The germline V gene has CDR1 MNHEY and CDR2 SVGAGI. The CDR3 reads CASSYSPGDYGYTF. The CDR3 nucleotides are TGTGCCAGCAGTTACAGCCCAGGGGACTATGGCTACACCTTC.

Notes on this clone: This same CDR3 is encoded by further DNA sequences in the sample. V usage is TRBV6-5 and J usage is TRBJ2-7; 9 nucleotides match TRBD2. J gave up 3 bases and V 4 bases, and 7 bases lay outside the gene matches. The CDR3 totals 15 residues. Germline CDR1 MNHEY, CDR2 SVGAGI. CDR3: CASSLRLADHYEQYF. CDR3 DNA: TGTGCCAGCAGTTTAAGACTAGCGGACCACTACGAGCAGTACTTC.

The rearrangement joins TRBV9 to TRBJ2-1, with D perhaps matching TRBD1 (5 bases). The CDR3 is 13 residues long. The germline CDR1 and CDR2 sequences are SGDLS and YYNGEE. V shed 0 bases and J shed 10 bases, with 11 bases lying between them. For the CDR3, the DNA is TGTGCCAGCAGCGTAGCCCGTGGGGCAGAGCAGTTCTTC. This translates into CASSVARGAEQFF.

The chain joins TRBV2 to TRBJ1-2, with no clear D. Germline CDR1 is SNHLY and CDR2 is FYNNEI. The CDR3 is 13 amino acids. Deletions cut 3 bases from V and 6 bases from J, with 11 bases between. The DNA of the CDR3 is TGTGCCAGCAGTGAGGGGTCTGGGGATGGCTACACCTTC. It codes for CASSEGSGDGYTF.

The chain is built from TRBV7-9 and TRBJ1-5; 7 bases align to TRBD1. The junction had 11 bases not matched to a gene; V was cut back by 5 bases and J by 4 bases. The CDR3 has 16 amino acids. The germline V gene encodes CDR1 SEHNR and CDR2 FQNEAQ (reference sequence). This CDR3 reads CASSPTEDRWNQPQHF. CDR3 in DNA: TGTGCCAGCAGCCCGACTGAGGACAGGTGGAATCAGCCCCAGCATTTT.

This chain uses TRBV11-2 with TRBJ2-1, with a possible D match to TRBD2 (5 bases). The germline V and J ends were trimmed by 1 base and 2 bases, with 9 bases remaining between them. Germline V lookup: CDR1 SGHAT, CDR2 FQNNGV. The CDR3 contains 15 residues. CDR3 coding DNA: TGTGCCAGCAGCTTAGTAGTAGCGACCTACAATGAGCAGTTCTTC. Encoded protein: CASSLVVATYNEQFF.

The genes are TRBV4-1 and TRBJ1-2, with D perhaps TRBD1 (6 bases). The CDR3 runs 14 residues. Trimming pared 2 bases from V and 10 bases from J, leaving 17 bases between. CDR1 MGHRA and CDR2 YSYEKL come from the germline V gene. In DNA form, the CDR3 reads TGCGCCAGCAGCCAAAAACCGGGACAATTGGACTACACCTTC. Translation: CASSQKPGQLDYTF.

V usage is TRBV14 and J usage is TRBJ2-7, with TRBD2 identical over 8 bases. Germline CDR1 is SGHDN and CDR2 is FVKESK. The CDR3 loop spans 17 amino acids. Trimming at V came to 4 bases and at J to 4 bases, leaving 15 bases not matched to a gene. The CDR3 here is CASSRRGSAGVRYEQYF. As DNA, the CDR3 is TGTGCCAGCAGCCGCCGAGGATCAGCGGGAGTTAGGTACGAGCAGTACTTC.

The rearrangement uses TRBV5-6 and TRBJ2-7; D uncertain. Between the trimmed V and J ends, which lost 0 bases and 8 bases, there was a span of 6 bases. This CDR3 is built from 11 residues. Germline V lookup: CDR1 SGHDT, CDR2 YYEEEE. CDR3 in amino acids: CASSLGDKQYF. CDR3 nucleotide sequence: TGTGCCAGCAGCTTGGGGGATAAGCAGTACTTC.

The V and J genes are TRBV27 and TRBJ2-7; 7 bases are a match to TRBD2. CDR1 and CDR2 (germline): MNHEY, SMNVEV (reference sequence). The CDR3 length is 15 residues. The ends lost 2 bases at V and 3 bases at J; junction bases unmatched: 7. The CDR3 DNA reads TGTGCCAGCAGTTTAACCGGGAGGTCCCACTACGAGCAGTACTTC. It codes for CASSLTGRSHYEQYF.

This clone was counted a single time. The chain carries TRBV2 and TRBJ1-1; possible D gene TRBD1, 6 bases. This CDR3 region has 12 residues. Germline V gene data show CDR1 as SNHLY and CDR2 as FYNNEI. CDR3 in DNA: TGTTCGCAGGGGACTAAGAACACTGAAGCTTTCTTT. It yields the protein CSQGTKNTEAFF.

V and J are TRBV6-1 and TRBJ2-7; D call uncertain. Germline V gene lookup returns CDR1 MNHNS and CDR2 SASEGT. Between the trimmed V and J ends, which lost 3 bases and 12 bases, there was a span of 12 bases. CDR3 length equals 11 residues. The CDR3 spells CASSEGGGSYF. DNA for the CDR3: TGTGCCAGCAGTGAGGGTGGCGGTTCGTACTTC.

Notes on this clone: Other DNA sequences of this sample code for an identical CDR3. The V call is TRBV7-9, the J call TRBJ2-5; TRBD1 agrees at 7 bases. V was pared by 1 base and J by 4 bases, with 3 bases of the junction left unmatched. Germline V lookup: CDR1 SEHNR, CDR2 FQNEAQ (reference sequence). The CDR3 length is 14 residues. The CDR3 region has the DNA TGTGCCAGCAGCTTAGTTTCAGGGGGAGAGACCCAGTACTTC. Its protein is CASSLVSGGETQYF.

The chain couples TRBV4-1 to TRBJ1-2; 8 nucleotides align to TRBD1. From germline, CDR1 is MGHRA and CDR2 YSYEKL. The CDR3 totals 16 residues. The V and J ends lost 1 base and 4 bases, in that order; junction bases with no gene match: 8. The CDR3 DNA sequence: TGCGCCAGCAGCCAAGTAGGACAGGGAGGGAGCTATGGCTACACCTTC. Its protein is CASSQVGQGGSYGYTF.

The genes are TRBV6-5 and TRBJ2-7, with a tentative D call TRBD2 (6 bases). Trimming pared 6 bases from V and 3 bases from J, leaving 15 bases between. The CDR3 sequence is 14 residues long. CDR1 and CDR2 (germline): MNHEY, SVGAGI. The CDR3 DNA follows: TGTGCCAGCAGCCCTTGGAGGGGAGGCTACGAGCAGTACTTC. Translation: CASSPWRGGYEQYF.

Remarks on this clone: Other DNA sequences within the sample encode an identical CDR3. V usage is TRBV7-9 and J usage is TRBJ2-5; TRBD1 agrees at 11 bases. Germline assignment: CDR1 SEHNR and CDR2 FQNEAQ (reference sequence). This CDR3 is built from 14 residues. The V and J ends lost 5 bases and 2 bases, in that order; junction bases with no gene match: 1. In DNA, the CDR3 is TGTGCCAGCAGCCGGGACAGGGGGCAAGAGACCCAGTACTTC. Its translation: CASSRDRGQETQYF.

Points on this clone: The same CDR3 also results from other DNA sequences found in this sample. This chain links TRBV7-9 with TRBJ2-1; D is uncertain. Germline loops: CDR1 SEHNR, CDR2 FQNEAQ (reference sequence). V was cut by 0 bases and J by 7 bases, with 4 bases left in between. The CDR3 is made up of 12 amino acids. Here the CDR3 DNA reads TGTGCCAGCAGCTTAGCGGCGAATGAGCAGTTCTTC. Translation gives CASSLAANEQFF.

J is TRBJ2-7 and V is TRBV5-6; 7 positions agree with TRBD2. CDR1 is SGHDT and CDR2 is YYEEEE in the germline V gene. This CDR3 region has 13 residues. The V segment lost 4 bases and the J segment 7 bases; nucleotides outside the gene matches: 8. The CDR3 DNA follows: TGTGCCAGCAGCGGCGGGGGTGGACGGGAGCAGTACTTC. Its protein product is CASSGGGGREQYF.

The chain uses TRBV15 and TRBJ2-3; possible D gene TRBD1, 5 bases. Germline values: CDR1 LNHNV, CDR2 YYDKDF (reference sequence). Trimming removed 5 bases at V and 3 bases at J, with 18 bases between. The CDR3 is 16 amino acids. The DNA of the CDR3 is TGTGCCACCAGCCGCAGGGTCCACTTGCAGACAGATACGCAGTATTTT. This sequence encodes CATSRRVHLQTDTQYF. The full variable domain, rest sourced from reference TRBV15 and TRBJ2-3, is DAMVIQNPRYQVTQFGKPVTLSCSQTLNHNVMYWYQQKSSQAPKLLFHYYDKDFNNEADTPDNFQSRRPNTSFCFLDIRSPGLGDTAMYLCATSRRVHLQTDTQYFGPGTRLTVL.

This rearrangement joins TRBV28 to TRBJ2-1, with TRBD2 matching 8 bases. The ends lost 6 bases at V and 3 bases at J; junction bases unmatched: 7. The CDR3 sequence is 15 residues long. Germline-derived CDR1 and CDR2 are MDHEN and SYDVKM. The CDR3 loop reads CASSPGLGGYNEQFF. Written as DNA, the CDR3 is TGTGCCAGCAGCCCGGGACTAGGAGGCTACAATGAGCAGTTCTTC.

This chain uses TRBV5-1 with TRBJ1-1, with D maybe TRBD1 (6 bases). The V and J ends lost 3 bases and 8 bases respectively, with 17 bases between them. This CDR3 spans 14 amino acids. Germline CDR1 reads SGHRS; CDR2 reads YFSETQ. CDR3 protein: CASSSLNRVGEAFF. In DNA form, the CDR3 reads TGCGCCAGCAGCTCATTGAACAGGGTTGGGGAAGCTTTCTTT.

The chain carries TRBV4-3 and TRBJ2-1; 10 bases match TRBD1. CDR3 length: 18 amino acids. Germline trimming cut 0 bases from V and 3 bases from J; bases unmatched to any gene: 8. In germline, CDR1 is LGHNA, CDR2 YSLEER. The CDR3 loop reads CASSQESLTGGGYNEQFF. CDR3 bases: TGCGCCAGCAGCCAAGAATCCCTGACAGGGGGCGGCTACAATGAGCAGTTCTTC.

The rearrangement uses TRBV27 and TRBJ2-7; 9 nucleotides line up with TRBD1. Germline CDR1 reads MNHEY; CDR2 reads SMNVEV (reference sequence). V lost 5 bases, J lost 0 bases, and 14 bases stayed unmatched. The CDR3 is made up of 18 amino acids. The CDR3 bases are TGTGCCAGCAGTCCAAGGACAGGGGACGCATCCACCTCCTACGAGCAGTACTTC. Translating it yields CASSPRTGDASTSYEQYF.